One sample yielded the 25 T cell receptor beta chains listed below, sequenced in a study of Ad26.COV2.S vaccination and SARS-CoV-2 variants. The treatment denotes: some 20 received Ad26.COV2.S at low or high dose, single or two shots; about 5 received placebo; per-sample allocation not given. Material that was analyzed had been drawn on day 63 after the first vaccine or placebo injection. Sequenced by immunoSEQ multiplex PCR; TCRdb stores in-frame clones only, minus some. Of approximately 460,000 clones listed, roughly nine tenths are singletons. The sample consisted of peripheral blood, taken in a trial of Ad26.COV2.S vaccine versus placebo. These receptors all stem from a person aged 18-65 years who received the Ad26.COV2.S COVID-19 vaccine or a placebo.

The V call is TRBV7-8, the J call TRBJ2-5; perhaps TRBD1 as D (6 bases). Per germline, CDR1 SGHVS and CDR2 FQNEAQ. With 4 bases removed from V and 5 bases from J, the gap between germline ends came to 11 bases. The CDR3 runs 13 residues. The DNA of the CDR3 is TGTGCCAGCAGCTCGAACAGGGCGGAGACCCAGTACTTC. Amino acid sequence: CASSSNRAETQYF.

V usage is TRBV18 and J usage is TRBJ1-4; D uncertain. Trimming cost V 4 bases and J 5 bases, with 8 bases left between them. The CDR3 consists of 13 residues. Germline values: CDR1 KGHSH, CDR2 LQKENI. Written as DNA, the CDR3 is TGTGCCAGCTCACGGGGAGAGAATGAAAAACTGTTTTTT. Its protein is CASSRGENEKLFF.

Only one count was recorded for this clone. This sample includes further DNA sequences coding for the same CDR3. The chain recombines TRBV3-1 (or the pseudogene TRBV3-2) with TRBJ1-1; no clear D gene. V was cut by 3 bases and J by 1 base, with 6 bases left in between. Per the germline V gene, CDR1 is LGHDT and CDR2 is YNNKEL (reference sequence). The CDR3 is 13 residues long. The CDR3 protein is CASSQTGNTEAFF. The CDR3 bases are TGTGCCAGCAGCCAGACCGGGAACACTGAAGCTTTCTTT.

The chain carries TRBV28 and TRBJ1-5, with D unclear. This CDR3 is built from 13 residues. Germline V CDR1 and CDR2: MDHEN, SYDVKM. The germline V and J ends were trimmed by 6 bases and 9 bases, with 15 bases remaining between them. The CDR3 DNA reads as TGTGCCAGCAGCCCAGTCCCCTTCGGGCCCCAGCATTTT. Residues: CASSPVPFGPQHF.

The CDR3 here is CSVEGNSNYGYTF. The CDR3 nucleotides read TGCAGCGTTGAGGGGAACTCTAACTATGGCTACACCTTC. This chain links TRBV29-1 with TRBJ1-2; D is ambiguous. The CDR3 spans 13 residues. With 3 bases removed from V and 0 bases from J, the gap between germline ends came to 8 bases. Germline V gene data show CDR1 as SQVTM and CDR2 as ANQGSEA.

DNA of the CDR3: TGCGCCAGCAGCCAAGCGGGGCTCAGTGCTGAAGCTTTCTTT. Amino acids: CASSQAGLSAEAFF. The rearrangement links TRBV4-1 to TRBJ1-1; D perhaps matches TRBD1 (5 bases). The CDR3 consists of 14 residues. CDR1 is MGHRA, CDR2 YSYEKL, per germline. The V and J ends lost 1 base and 6 bases respectively, with 12 bases between them.

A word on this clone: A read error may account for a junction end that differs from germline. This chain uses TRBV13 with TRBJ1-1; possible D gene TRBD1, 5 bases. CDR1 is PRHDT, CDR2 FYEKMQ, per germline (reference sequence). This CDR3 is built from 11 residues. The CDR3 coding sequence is TGTGCCAGCAGCACCGGGACTGTAGCTTTCTTT. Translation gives CASSTGTVAFF.

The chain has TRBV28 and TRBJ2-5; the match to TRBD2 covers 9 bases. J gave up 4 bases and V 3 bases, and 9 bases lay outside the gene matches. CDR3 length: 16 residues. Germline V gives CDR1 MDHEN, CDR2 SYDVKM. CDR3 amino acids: CASSFRSGRNRETQYF. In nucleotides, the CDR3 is TGTGCCAGCAGTTTCCGTAGCGGGAGAAATCGAGAGACCCAGTACTTC.

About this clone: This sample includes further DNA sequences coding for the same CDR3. CDR3 sequence (DNA): TGTGCCAGCAGCTTAGGGGGTTGGAGCAATCAGCCCCAGCATTTT. Amino acid sequence: CASSLGGWSNQPQHF. J is TRBJ1-5 and V is TRBV7-2; unclear D gene. Germline values: CDR1 SGHTA, CDR2 FQGNSA. The CDR3 is 15 residues long. V lost 1 base, J lost 1 base, and 8 bases lay in between.

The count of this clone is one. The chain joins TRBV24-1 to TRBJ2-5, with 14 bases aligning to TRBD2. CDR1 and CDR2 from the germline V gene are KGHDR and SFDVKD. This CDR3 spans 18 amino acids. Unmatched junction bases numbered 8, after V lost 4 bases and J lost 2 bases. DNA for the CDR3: TGTGCCACCAGTGAAGGGGGACTAGCGGGAGTGGGGCAAGAGACCCAGTACTTC. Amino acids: CATSEGGLAGVGQETQYF.

CDR3 in DNA: TGTGCCAGCAGCCAAGGAGGGACGGGTTATAATGAAAAACTGTTTTTT. Translation: CASSQGGTGYNEKLFF. The V and J genes are TRBV3-1 (or the pseudogene TRBV3-2) and TRBJ1-4, with a weak D call TRBD1 (5 bases). The V end was cut by 1 base, the J end by 4 bases, with 13 bases between. The CDR3 totals 16 residues. Germline loops: CDR1 LGHDT, CDR2 YNNKEL (reference sequence).

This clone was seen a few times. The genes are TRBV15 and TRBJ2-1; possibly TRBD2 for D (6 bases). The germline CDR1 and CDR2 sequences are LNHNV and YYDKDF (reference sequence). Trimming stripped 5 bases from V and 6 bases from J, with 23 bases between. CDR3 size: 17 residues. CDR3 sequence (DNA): TGTGCCACCAGCGGGAGTATAGGCTTAAGCGGGCCCAATGAGCAGTTCTTC. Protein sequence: CATSGSIGLSGPNEQFF.

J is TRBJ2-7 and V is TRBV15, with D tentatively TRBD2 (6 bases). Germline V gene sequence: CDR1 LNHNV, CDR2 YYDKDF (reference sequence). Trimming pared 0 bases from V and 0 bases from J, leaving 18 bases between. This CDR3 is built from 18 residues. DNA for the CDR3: TGTGCCACCAGCAGAGATGGATGGGGGAGGCAACACTCCTACGAGCAGTACTTC. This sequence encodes CATSRDGWGRQHSYEQYF.

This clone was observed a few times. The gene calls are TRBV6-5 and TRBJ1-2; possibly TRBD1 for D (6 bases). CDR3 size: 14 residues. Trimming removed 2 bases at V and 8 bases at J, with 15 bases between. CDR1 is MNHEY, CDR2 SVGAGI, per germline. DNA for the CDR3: TGTGCCAGCAGTTACGGTGGCAGGGGAGGAGGCTACACCTTC. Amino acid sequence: CASSYGGRGGGYTF.

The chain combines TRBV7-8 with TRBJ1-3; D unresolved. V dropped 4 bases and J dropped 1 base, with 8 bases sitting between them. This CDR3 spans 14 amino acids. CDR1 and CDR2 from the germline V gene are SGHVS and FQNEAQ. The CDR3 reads CASSSKGSGNTIYF. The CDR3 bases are TGTGCCAGCAGCTCGAAGGGTTCTGGAAACACCATATATTTT.

This chain's CDR3 is CASRGPDRGNSPLHF. CDR3 sequence (DNA): TGTGCCAGCAGGGGACCGGACAGGGGGAATTCACCCCTCCACTTT. This rearrangement joins TRBV28 to TRBJ1-6; 10 bases line up with TRBD1. V gave up 6 bases and J gave up 7 bases; unmatched junction bases: 6. The CDR3 runs 15 residues. Per the germline V gene, CDR1 is MDHEN and CDR2 is SYDVKM.

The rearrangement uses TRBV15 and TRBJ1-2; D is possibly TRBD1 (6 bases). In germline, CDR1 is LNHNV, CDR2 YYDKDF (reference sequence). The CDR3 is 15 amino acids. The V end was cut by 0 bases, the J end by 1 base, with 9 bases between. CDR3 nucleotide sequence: TGTGCCACCAGCAGAGAGGGGGCGCTTAACTATGGCTACACCTTC. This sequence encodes CATSREGALNYGYTF.

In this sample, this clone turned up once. The CDR3 here is CASSNPGPRSPGGGRVCEQYF. The CDR3 region has the DNA TGTGCCAGCAGCAATCCGGGACCAAGGTCCCCAGGGGGCGGCAGGGTTTGCGAGCAGTACTTC. The chain recombines TRBV21-1 with TRBJ2-7; the D call of TRBD1 is as the table states it, not checked on the DNA. TRBV21-1 is tagged as a pseudogene. This CDR3 is built from 21 residues.

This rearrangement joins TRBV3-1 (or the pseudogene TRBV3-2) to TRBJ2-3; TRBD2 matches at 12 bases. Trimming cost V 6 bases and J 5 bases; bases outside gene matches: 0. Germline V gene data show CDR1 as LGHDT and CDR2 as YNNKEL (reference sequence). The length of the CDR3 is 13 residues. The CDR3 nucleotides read TGTGCCAGCAGACTAGCGGGGGGAGATACGCAGTATTTT. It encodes CASRLAGGDTQYF.

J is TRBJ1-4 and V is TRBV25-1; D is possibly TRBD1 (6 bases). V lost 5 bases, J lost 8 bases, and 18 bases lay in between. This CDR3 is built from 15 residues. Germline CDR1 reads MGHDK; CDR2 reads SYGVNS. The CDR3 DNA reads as TGTGCCAGCAGTCCACCGACCCAAGGGGGGGAAAAACTGTTTTTT. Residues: CASSPPTQGGEKLFF.

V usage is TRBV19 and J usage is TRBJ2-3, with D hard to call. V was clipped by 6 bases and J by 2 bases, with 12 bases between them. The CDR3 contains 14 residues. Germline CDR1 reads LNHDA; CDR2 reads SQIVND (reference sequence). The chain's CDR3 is CASRSGPDTDTQYF. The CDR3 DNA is TGTGCCAGTAGGTCTGGGCCCGACACAGATACGCAGTATTTT.

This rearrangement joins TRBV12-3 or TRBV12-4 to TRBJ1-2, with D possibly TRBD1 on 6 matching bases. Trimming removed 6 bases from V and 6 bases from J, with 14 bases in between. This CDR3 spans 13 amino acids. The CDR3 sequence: CASRDAGGDGYTF. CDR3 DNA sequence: TGTGCCAGCAGGGACGCGGGGGGCGATGGCTACACCTTC.

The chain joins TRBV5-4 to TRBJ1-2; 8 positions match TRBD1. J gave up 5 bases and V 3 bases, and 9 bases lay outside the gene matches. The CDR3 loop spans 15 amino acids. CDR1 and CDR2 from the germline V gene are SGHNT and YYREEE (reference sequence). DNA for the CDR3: TGTGCCAGCAGCTCCCAATACAGGGGGGCTTATGGCTACACCTTC. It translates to CASSSQYRGAYGYTF.

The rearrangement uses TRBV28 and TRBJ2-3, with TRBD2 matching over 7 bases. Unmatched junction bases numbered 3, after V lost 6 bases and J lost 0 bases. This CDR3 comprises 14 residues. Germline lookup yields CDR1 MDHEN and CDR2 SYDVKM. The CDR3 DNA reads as TGTGCCAGCAGGGGGGAGGGTAGCACAGATACGCAGTATTTT. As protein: CASRGEGSTDTQYF.

The CDR3 DNA sequence: TGCGCCAGCAGCTCGGCCTCCGGATTTACGGATACGCAGTATTTT. It translates to CASSSASGFTDTQYF. The V gene is TRBV5-1, the J gene TRBJ2-3, with D unresolved. Per the germline V gene, CDR1 is SGHRS and CDR2 is YFSETQ. This CDR3 has 15 residues. Trimming cost V 3 bases and J 6 bases, with 17 bases left between them.